These 25 T cell receptor beta chains were all obtained from the same sample, sequenced in a study of shared clonotypes between healthy human individuals (dated by TCRdb to 2018 to 2021). CD8 naive samples were CD45RO-negative cells positively selected for CCR7, giving a CD45RA+CCR7+ population that excluded TemRA cells. Libraries were built with the immunoSEQ multiplex PCR assay. Drawn from immuneACCESS, this table holds only the in-frame rearrangements with V and J called that TCRdb kept. Clones are partly lost; checked studies trace under half to an unresolved V gene and leave the rest unexplained. The sample data list 800,000 to 950,000 clones, and approximately 97% of these were observed just once. Over 0.2% of the sample lies in the top ten. The sample consisted of naive CD8+ T cells sorted from blood. The sample's cell subset or site label, in plain terms: CD45RA+CCR7+. The receptors stem from a man aged 30-40 years in good health.

The rearrangement uses TRBV11-2 and TRBJ2-2; a possible D gene is TRBD2 (6 bases). Germline V gene data show CDR1 as SGHAT and CDR2 as FQNNGV. This CDR3 region has 17 residues. The V and J ends lost 3 bases and 5 bases respectively, with 19 bases between them. CDR3 amino acids: CASSFHLSGGWTGELFF. The CDR3 DNA reads TGTGCCAGCAGCTTCCACCTTAGCGGAGGGTGGACCGGGGAGCTGTTTTTT.

This chain connects TRBV9 to TRBJ2-1; 7 positions agree with TRBD1. The CDR3 has 15 residues. V lost 5 bases and J lost 0; bases outside the gene matches: 5. Germline V gene sequence: CDR1 SGDLS, CDR2 YYNGEE. CDR3 residues: CASSGTASSYNEQFF. Here the CDR3 DNA reads TGTGCCAGCAGTGGGACAGCGAGCTCCTACAATGAGCAGTTCTTC.

This sequence joins TRBV7-9 and TRBJ2-7, with 7 bases matching TRBD1. The J segment lost 7 bases and the V segment lost 5 bases, leaving 5 bases of the junction unmatched. There are 12 residues in the CDR3. CDR1 SEHNR and CDR2 FQNEAQ come from the germline V gene (reference sequence). The CDR3 sequence is CASSNTGVEQYF. As DNA, the CDR3 is TGTGCCAGCAGCAATACAGGGGTTGAGCAGTACTTC.

The rearrangement uses TRBV6-1 and TRBJ2-3; possibly TRBD1 for D (6 bases). Trimming shortened V by 2 bases and J by 4 bases, and 13 bases separated the two germline ends. The germline CDR1 and CDR2 sequences are MNHNS and SASEGT. This CDR3 has 15 residues. The CDR3 spells CASSERRQAPDTQYF. The CDR3 DNA sequence: TGTGCCAGCAGTGAAAGGAGACAGGCCCCAGATACGCAGTATTTT.

About this clone: Different DNA sequences within this sample yield the same CDR3. The chain carries TRBV27 and TRBJ1-1, with D unresolved. The CDR3 sequence is 13 residues long. From germline, CDR1 is MNHEY and CDR2 SMNVEV (reference sequence). With 5 bases removed from V and 5 bases from J, the gap between germline ends came to 12 bases. CDR3: CASSLSLGTEAFF. CDR3 DNA: TGTGCCAGCAGTCTCAGCCTAGGAACTGAAGCTTTCTTT.

V gene TRBV10-2 combines with J gene TRBJ2-7; 13 bases are shared with TRBD2. Germline V CDR1 and CDR2: WSHSY, SAAADI. J lost 7 bases, V lost 8 bases, and 5 bases had no gene match. The CDR3 runs 13 residues. CDR3 DNA sequence: TGCGCCAGCCAGGGACTAGCGGGAACGGAGCAGTACTTC. The encoded protein is CASQGLAGTEQYF.

The chain employs TRBV27 and TRBJ2-1; no firm D call. Trimming left V 4 bases short and J 0 bases short, with 13 bases between. This CDR3 is 16 amino acids long. From germline, CDR1 is MNHEY and CDR2 SMNVEV (reference sequence). The CDR3 DNA reads TGTGCCAGCAGTTCCCTTCAGTGGGGCTCCTACAATGAGCAGTTCTTC. Protein product: CASSSLQWGSYNEQFF.

V gene TRBV27 combines with J gene TRBJ2-1, with 13 bases lining up with TRBD2. Germline CDR1 MNHEY, CDR2 SMNVEV (reference sequence). Unmatched junction bases numbered 12, after V lost 5 bases and J lost 8 bases. The CDR3 contains 17 residues. The DNA for the CDR3 is TGTGCCAGCAGTCAGACTAGCGGGAGGAGTTTTGGTGATGAGCAGTTCTTC. This encodes CASSQTSGRSFGDEQFF.

The rearrangement uses TRBV6-6 and TRBJ1-5; a possible D gene is TRBD1 (6 bases). The CDR3 sequence is 14 residues long. V lost 2 bases and J 6 bases, leaving 11 bases between the germline ends. Germline V CDR1 and CDR2: MNHNY, SVGAGI (reference sequence). CDR3 sequence (DNA): TGTGCCAGCAGTTACGTACAGGGCTCTCAGCCCCAGCATTTT. Translated, it gives CASSYVQGSQPQHF.

Note on this clone: Sequence at one end of the junction differs from germline and may be a read error. This chain connects TRBV7-2 to TRBJ2-3; 8 bases match TRBD1. The CDR3 covers 14 residues. Per germline, CDR1 SGHTA and CDR2 FQGNSA. CDR3 DNA sequence: TGTGCCAGCAGCTTTGGACAGGGCACGGATACGCAGTATTTT. This encodes CASSFGQGTDTQYF.

This chain uses TRBV11-3 with TRBJ2-1; D unclear. V was shortened by 5 bases and J by 6 bases, with 11 bases between the two germline ends. The CDR3 has 13 residues. Per germline, CDR1 SGHNT and CDR2 YENEEA. The DNA for the CDR3 is TGTGCCAGCAGCCCACGAAATCGCAATGAGCAGTTCTTC. Translated, it gives CASSPRNRNEQFF.

The V and J genes are TRBV7-9 and TRBJ1-2, with D perhaps TRBD1 (5 bases). This CDR3 is 15 amino acids long. The germline gives CDR1 SEHNR, CDR2 FQNEAQ (reference sequence). Trimming cost V 0 bases and J 6 bases, with 14 bases left between them. CDR3: CASSLASGDWNGYTF. The CDR3 DNA is TGTGCCAGCAGCTTAGCGTCGGGGGACTGGAATGGCTACACCTTC.

The J gene is TRBJ2-5, the V gene TRBV5-1; TRBD2 might be the D (5 bases). This CDR3 comprises 14 residues. Germline CDR1 and CDR2: SGHRS and YFSETQ. Trimming shortened V by 1 base and J by 5 bases, and 12 bases separated the two germline ends. The CDR3 nucleotides are TGCGCCAGCAGCTTGTCTAGCCGCGGGGAGACCCAGTACTTC. It encodes CASSLSSRGETQYF. The full variable domain, its missing parts supplied by reference TRBV5-1 and TRBJ2-5, is KAGVTQTPRYLIKTRGQQVTLSCSPISGHRSVSWYQQTPGQGLQFLFEYFSETQRNKGNFPGRFSGRQFSNSRSEMNVSTLELGDSALYLCASSLSSRGETQYFGPGTRLLVL.

The chain is built from TRBV7-9 and TRBJ2-7; D may match TRBD1 or TRBD2 (6 bases each). Germline V gene data show CDR1 as SEHNR and CDR2 as FQNEAQ (reference sequence). This CDR3 contains 12 residues. Trimming pared 5 bases from V and 12 bases from J, leaving 17 bases between. The CDR3 coding sequence is TGTGCCAGCAGCCACATTGGGGGGCGCATGTACTTC. Amino acid sequence: CASSHIGGRMYF.

J is TRBJ2-1 and V is TRBV19; D possibly corresponds to TRBD2 (5 bases). V was cut by 3 bases and J by 10 bases, with 13 bases left in between. This CDR3 is built from 13 residues. Germline V lookup: CDR1 LNHDA, CDR2 SQIVND (reference sequence). The CDR3 spells CASSMIEGGEQFF. Here the CDR3 DNA reads TGTGCCAGTAGTATGATCGAGGGCGGGGAGCAGTTCTTC. The variable domain in full, with the rest retrieved from reference TRBV19 and TRBJ2-1, is DGGITQSPKYLFRKEGQNVTLSCEQNLNHDAMYWYRQDPGQGLRLIYYSQIVNDFQKGDIAEGYSVSREKKESFPLTVTSAQKNPTAFYLCASSMIEGGEQFFGPGTRLTVL.

This rearrangement joins TRBV10-3 to TRBJ2-7; TRBD1 aligns across 7 bases. The CDR3 loop spans 15 amino acids. Per the germline V gene, CDR1 is ENHRY and CDR2 is SYGVKD. J was trimmed by 2 bases and V by 4 bases; bases with no gene match: 8. The CDR3 DNA follows: TGTGCCATCAGTGGACAGGGAAACCGGGCCTACGAGCAGTACTTC. Translation: CAISGQGNRAYEQYF.

This clone was seen just once. The rearrangement joins TRBV28 to TRBJ2-7; D may be TRBD2 (6 bases). The CDR3 sequence is 14 residues long. Trimming removed 4 bases at V and 6 bases at J, with 16 bases between. CDR1 and CDR2 from the germline V gene are MDHEN and SYDVKM. CDR3 nucleotides: TGTGCCAGCAGTTCGTCCGGGGGACTTGTCGAGCAGTACTTC. It encodes CASSSSGGLVEQYF.

V is TRBV27 and J is TRBJ2-6, with D unclear. V dropped 4 bases and J dropped 2 bases, with 12 bases sitting between them. This CDR3 spans 16 amino acids. The germline V gene encodes CDR1 MNHEY and CDR2 SMNVEV (reference sequence). The CDR3 sequence: CASSSPRRTGANVLTF. The CDR3 bases are TGTGCCAGCAGTTCACCTCGTCGGACTGGGGCCAACGTCCTGACTTTC.

This chain joins TRBV7-8 and TRBJ2-1, with 7 bases identical to TRBD2. Unmatched junction bases numbered 9, after V lost 6 bases and J lost 4 bases. Looked up from germline, CDR1 is SGHVS and CDR2 is FQNEAQ. The CDR3 sequence is 15 residues long. This CDR3 is CASSRSSGRYNEQFF. The CDR3 region has the DNA TGTGCCAGCAGTCGATCTAGCGGACGTTACAATGAGCAGTTCTTC.

The chain links TRBV27 to TRBJ2-7; D remains ambiguous. Trimming removed 3 bases at V and 4 bases at J, with 10 bases between. The CDR3 extends over 13 amino acids. Germline loops: CDR1 MNHEY, CDR2 SMNVEV (reference sequence). The CDR3 sequence is CASSFKIEYEQYF. CDR3 coding DNA: TGTGCCAGCAGTTTCAAAATCGAATACGAGCAGTACTTC.

V is TRBV6-6 and J is TRBJ2-7; D is ambiguous. This CDR3 is 12 amino acids long. V lost 2 bases and J lost 3, with 5 bases in between. The germline CDR1 and CDR2 sequences are MNHNY and SVGAGI (reference sequence). This CDR3 reads CASSYNGYEQYF. The CDR3 DNA is TGTGCCAGCAGTTACAACGGCTACGAGCAGTACTTC.

CDR3 residues: CASSQVSREGLYEQYF. DNA for the CDR3: TGCGCCAGCAGCCAAGTTTCGAGGGAGGGCCTCTACGAGCAGTACTTC. The chain joins TRBV4-1 to TRBJ2-7; 7 bases are shared with TRBD2. Germline V lookup: CDR1 MGHRA, CDR2 YSYEKL. V gave up 1 base and J gave up 3 bases; unmatched junction bases: 9. CDR3 size: 16 residues.

The chain recombines TRBV7-9 with TRBJ2-1, with a weak D call TRBD2 (5 bases). Trimming pared 6 bases from V and 0 bases from J, leaving 18 bases between. In germline, CDR1 is SEHNR, CDR2 FQNEAQ (reference sequence). This CDR3 has 17 residues. CDR3 nucleotide sequence: TGTGCCAGCAGGCTCTCTAGCAGCGCGAGCTCCTACAATGAGCAGTTCTTC. Translating gives CASRLSSSASSYNEQFF.

The CDR3 sequence is CASSHSRGDHGYTF. CDR3 in DNA: TGTGCCAGCAGTCATTCACGGGGGGATCATGGCTACACCTTC. This chain connects TRBV27 to TRBJ1-2; D may be TRBD1 (5 bases). With 5 bases removed from V and 6 bases from J, the gap between germline ends came to 16 bases. This CDR3 spans 14 amino acids. Germline V CDR1 and CDR2: MNHEY, SMNVEV (reference sequence).

This chain joins TRBV4-3 and TRBJ1-2; D perhaps matches TRBD1 (5 bases). The germline CDR1 and CDR2 sequences are LGHNA and YSLEER. The V and J ends lost 1 base and 8 bases respectively, with 14 bases between them. The CDR3 covers 14 residues. CDR3 DNA: TGCGCCAGCAGCCAAGTTGGGGACTGGGGAGGCTACACCTTC. Translating gives CASSQVGDWGGYTF.